This T cell receptor beta chain derives from a study of shared clonotypes between healthy human individuals. Background on the study: With ages of 18 to 49, the donors were two women and three men.

CDR1 is LGHNA and CDR2 is YSLEER in the germline V gene. With 3 bases clipped from V and 9 bases from J, the junction kept 11 bases outside the gene matches. This CDR3 has 16 residues. The assay was run at deep level. This table comes from immunoSEQ multiplex PCR, and its TCRdb copy is limited to in-frame clones, with some not included. Of about 960,000 clones in the sample, more than 75% were seen once. This clone has a single count. Its antigen is still unknown. Overall study findings and caveats: Across subsets, estimated richness was generally greater for naive than for memory populations.

The sequence was obtained from a man between 18 and 35 years old in good health. J is TRBJ2-1 and V is TRBV4-3; TRBD2 matches at 10 bases. Sample: memory CD4+ T cells sorted from blood. Subset described: CD45RA-negative fraction. The CDR3 loop is CASSQMSVAGGGEQFF. CDR3 nucleotide sequence: TGCGCCAGCAGCCAGATGTCTGTAGCGGGAGGCGGTGAGCAGTTCTTC.